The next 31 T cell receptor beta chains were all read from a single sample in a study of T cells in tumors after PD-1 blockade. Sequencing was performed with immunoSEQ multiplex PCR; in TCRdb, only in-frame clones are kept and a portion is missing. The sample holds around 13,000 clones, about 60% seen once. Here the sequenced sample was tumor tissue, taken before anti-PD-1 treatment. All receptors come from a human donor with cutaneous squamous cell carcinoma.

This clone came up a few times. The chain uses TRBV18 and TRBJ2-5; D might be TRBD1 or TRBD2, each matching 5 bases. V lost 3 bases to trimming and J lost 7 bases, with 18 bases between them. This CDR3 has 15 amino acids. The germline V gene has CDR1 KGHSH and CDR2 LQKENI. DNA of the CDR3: TGTGCCAGCTCACCGGGGGATGCTGGGGCTGGGACCCAGTACTTC. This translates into CASSPGDAGAGTQYF. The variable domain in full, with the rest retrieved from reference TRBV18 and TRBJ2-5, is NAGVMQNPRHLVRRRGQEARLRCSPMKGHSHVYWYRQLPEEGLKFMVYLQKENIIDESGMPKERFSAEFPKEGPSILRIQQVVRGDSAAYFCASSPGDAGAGTQYFGPGTRLLVL.

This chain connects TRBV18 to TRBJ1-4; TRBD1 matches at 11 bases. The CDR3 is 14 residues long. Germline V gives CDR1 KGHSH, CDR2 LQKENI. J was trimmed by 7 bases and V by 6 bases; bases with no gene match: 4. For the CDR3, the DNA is TGTGCCAGCTCGTTGGGACAGGGGGGTGAAAAACTGTTTTTT. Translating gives CASSLGQGGEKLFF.

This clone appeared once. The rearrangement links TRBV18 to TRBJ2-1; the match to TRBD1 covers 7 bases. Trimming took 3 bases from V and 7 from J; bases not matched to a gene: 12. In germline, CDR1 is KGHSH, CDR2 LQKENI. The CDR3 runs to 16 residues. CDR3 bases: TGTGCCAGCTCACCGCCCGGGACAGTGGCCTGGAATGAGCAGTTCTTC. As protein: CASSPPGTVAWNEQFF.

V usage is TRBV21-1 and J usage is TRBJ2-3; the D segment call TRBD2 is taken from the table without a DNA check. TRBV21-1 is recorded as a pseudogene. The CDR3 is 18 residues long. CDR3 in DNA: TGTGCCAGCAGCAAAAAGGGGGCGGGGGGCCCCTTCACAGATACGCAGTATTTT. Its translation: CASSKKGAGGPFTDTQYF.

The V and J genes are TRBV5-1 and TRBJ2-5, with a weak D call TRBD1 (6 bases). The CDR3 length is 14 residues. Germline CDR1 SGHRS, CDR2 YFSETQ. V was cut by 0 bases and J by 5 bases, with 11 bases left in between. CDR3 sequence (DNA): TGCGCCAGCAGCTTGGATTGGGGGCGGGAGACCCAGTACTTC. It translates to CASSLDWGRETQYF.

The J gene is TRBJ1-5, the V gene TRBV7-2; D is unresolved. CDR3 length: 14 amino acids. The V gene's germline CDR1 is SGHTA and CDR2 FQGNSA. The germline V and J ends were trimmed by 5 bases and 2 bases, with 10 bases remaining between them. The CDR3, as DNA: TGTGCCAGCAGCCCTAACCTCGGCAATCAGCCCCAGCATTTT. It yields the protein CASSPNLGNQPQHF.

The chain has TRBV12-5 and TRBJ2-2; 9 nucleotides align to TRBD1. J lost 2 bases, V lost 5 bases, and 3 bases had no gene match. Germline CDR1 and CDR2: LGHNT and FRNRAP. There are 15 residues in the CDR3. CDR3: CASGTGQGNTGELFF. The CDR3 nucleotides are TGTGCTAGTGGTACGGGACAGGGTAACACCGGGGAGCTGTTTTTT. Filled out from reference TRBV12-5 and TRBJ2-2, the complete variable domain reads DARVTQTPRHKVTEMGQEVTMRCQPILGHNTVFWYRQTMMQGLELLAYFRNRAPLDDSGMPKDRFSAEMPDATLATLKIQPSEPRDSAVYFCASGTGQGNTGELFFGEGSRLTVL.

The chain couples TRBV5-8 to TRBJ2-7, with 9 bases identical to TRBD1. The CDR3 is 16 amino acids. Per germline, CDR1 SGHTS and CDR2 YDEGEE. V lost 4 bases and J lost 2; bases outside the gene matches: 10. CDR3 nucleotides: TGTGCCAGCAGCGACGGGACGGGACAGGGTACCTACGAGCAGTACTTC. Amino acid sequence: CASSDGTGQGTYEQYF.

CDR3 nucleotides: TGTGCCAGTAGACAGGAATACTATGGCTACACCTTC. Protein product: CASRQEYYGYTF. The rearrangement uses TRBV6-5 and TRBJ1-2, with D perhaps matching TRBD1 (6 bases). Germline CDR1 and CDR2: MNHEY and SVGAGI. There are 12 residues in the CDR3. V dropped 9 bases and J dropped 3 bases, with 11 bases sitting between them.

Here the CDR3 DNA reads TGTGCCAGCAGCTTGGGCCGCCCCGAAGCTTTCTTT. Residues: CASSLGRPEAFF. The chain recombines TRBV5-6 with TRBJ1-1; the D is unclear. CDR1 is SGHDT, CDR2 YYEEEE, per germline. The germline V and J ends were trimmed by 0 bases and 8 bases, with 8 bases remaining between them. The CDR3 is 12 residues long.

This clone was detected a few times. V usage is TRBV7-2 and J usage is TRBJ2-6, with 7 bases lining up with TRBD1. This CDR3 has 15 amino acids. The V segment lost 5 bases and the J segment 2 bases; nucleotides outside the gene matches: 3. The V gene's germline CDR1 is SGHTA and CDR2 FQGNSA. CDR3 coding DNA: TGTGCCAGCAGCCTTACAGGGGCTGGGGCCAACGTCCTGACTTTC. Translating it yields CASSLTGAGANVLTF. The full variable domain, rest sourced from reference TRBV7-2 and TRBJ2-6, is GAGVSQSPSNKVTEKGKDVELRCDPISGHTALYWYRQSLGQGLEFLIYFQGNSAPDKSGLPSDRFSAERTGGSVSTLTIQRTQQEDSAVYLCASSLTGAGANVLTFGAGSRLTVL.

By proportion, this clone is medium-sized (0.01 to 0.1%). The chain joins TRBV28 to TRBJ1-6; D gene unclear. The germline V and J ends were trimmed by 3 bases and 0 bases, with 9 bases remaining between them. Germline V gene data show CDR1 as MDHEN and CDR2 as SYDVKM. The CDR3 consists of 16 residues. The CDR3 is CASSLGPSSYNSPLHF. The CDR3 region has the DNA TGTGCCAGCAGTTTGGGCCCGAGCTCCTATAATTCACCCCTCCACTTT.

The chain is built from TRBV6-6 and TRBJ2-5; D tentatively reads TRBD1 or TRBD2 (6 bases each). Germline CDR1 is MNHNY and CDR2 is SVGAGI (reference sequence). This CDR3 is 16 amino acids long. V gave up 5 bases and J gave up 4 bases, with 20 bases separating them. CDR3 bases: TGTGCCAGCAGTCCGACAGGTGGAGGAGGGGGAGAGACCCAGTACTTC. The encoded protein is CASSPTGGGGGETQYF.

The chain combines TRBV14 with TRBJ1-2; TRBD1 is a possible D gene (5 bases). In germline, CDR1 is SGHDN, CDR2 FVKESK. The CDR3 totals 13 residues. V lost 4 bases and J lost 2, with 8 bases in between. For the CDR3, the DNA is TGTGCCAGCAGCCCGACAGAGAACTATGGCTACACCTTC. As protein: CASSPTENYGYTF. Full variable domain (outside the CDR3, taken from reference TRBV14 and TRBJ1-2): EAGVTQFPSHSVIEKGQTVTLRCDPISGHDNLYWYRRVMGKEIKFLLHFVKESKQDESGMPNNRFLAERTGGTYSTLKVQPAELEDSGVYFCASSPTENYGYTFGSGTRLTVV.

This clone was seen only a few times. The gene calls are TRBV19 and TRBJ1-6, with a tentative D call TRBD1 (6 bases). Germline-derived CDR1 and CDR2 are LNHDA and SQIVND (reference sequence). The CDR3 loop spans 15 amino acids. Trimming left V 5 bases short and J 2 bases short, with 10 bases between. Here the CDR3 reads CASSPGETYNSPLHF. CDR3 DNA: TGTGCCAGTAGTCCAGGGGAAACCTATAATTCACCCCTCCACTTT.

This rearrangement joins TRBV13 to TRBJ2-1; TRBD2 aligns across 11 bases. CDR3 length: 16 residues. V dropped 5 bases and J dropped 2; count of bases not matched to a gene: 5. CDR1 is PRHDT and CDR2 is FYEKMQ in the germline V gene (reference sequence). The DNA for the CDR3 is TGTGCCAGCAGCCCTCGTAGCGGGGGGGCCTACAATGAGCAGTTCTTC. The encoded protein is CASSPRSGGAYNEQFF.

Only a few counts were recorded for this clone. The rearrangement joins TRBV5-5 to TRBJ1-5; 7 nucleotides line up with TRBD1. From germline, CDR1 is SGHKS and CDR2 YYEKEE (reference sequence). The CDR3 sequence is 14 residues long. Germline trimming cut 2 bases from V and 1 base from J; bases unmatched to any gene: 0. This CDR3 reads CASSLQGSNQPQHF. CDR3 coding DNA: TGTGCCAGCAGCTTACAGGGGAGCAATCAGCCCCAGCATTTT.

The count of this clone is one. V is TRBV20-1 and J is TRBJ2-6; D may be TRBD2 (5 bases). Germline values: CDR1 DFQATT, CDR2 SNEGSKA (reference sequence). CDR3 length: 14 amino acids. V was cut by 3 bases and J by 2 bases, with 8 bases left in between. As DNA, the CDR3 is TGCAGTGCTAGTAGCGTAGCTGGGGCCAACGTCCTGACTTTC. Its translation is CSASSVAGANVLTF.

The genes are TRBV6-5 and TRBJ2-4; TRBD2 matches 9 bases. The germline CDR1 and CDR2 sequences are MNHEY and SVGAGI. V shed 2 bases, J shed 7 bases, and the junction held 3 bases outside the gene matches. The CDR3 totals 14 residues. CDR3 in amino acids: CASSYASGANIQYF. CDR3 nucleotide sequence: TGTGCCAGCAGTTACGCTAGCGGGGCGAACATTCAGTACTTC.

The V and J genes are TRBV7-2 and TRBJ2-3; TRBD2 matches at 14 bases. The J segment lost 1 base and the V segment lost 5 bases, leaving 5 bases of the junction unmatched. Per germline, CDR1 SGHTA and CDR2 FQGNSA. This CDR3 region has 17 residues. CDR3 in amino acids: CASSVPGLAGGTDTQYF. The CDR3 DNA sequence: TGTGCCAGCAGCGTACCGGGACTAGCGGGGGGCACAGATACGCAGTATTTT.

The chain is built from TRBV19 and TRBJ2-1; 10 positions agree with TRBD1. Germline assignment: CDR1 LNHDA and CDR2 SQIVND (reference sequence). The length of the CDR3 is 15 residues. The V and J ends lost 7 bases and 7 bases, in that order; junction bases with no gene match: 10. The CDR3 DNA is TGTGCCAGTACCCCCTCGACAGGGGGCTCAAATGAGCAGTTCTTC. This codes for CASTPSTGGSNEQFF.

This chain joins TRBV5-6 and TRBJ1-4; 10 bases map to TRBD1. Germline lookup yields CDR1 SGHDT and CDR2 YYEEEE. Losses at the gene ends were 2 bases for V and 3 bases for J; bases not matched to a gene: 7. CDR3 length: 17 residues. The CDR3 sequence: CASSFTGTGVPNEKLFF. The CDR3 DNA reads TGTGCCAGCAGCTTTACCGGGACAGGGGTTCCTAATGAAAAACTGTTTTTT. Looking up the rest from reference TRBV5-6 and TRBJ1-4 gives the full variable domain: DAGVTQSPTHLIKTRGQQVTLRCSPKSGHDTVSWYQQALGQGPQFIFQYYEEEERQRGNFPDRFSGHQFPNYSSELNVNALLLGDSALYLCASSFTGTGVPNEKLFFGSGTQLSVL.

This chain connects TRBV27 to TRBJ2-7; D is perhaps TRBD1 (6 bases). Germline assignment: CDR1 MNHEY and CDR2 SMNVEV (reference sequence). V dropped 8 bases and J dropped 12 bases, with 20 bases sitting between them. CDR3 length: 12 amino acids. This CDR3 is CASLGILGALYF. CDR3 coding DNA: TGTGCCAGCTTGGGTATATTGGGGGCTCTGTACTTC.

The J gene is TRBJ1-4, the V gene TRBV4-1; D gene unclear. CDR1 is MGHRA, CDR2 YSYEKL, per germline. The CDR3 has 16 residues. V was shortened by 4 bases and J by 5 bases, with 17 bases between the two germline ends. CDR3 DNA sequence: TGCGCCAGCAGCCTGAGATGGCAGGCACTCAATGAAAAACTGTTTTTT. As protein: CASSLRWQALNEKLFF.

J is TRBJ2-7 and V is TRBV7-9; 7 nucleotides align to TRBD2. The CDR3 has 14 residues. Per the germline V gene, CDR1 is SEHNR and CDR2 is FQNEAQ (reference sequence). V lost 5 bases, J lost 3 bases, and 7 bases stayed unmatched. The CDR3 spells CASSINAGVYEQYF. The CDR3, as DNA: TGTGCCAGCAGCATAAATGCGGGGGTCTACGAGCAGTACTTC.

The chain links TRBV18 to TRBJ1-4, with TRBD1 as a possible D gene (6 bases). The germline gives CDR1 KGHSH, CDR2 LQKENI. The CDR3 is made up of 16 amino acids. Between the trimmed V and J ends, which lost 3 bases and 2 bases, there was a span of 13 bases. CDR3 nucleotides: TGTGCCAGCTCACCCAACGGACAGCAGACTAATGAAAAACTGTTTTTT. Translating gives CASSPNGQQTNEKLFF.

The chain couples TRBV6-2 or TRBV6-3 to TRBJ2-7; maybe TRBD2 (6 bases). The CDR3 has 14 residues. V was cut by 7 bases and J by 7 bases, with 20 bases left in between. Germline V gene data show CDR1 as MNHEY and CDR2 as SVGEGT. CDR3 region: CASTPLAHSGEQYF. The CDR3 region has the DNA TGTGCCAGCACCCCCCTAGCGCACTCTGGGGAGCAGTACTTC.

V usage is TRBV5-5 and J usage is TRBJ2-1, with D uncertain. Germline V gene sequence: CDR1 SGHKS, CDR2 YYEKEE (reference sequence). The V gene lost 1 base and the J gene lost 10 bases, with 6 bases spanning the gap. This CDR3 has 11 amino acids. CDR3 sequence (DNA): TGTGCCAGCAGCTTGAGCTACGAGCAGTTCTTC. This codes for CASSLSYEQFF.

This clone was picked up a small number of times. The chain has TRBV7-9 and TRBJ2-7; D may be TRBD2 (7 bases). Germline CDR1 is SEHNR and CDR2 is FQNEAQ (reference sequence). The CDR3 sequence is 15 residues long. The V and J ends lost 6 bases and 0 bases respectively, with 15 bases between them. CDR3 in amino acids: CASRRDGGHSYEQYF. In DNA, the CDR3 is TGTGCCAGCAGACGAGACGGGGGGCACTCCTACGAGCAGTACTTC.

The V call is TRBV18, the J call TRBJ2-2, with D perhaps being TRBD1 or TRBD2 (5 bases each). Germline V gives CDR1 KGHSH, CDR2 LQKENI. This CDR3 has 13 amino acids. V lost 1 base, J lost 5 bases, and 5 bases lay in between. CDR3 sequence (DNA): TGTGCCAGCTCACCACGGGGGACCGGGGAGCTGTTTTTT. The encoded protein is CASSPRGTGELFF.

The CDR3 DNA sequence: TGTGCCAGCAGTCCACGGGTGATCGGCTACACCTTC. Its protein product is CASSPRVIGYTF. The chain recombines TRBV12-3 or TRBV12-4 with TRBJ1-2, with D unresolved. The length of the CDR3 is 12 residues. V shed 5 bases and J shed 8 bases, with 12 bases lying between them.